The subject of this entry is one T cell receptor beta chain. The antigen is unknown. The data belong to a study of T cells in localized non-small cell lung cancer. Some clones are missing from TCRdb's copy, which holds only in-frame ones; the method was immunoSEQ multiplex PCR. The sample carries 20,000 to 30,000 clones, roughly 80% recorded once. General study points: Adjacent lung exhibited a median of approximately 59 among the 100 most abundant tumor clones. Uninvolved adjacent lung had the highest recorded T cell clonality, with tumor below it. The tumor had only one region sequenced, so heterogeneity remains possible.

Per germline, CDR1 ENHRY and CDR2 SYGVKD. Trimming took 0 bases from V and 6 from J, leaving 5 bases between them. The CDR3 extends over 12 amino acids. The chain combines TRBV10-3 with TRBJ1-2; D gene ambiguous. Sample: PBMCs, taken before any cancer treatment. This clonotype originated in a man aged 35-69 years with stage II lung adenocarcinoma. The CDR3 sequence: CAISESWDGYTF. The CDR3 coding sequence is TGTGCCATCAGTGAGTCGTGGGATGGCTACACCTTC.